These 27 T cell receptor beta chains were sequenced from one sample in a study of post-analysis software for immune sequencing data. Study-wide results and limits: Four or five TRBV segments were significantly more frequent in patients than in controls. TRBV5-6, TRBV5-1 and TRBV20-1 were among these segments.

Built from TCR beta cDNA, the libraries had unique molecular identifiers in them. TCRdb fed the PCR reads into MiXCR, producing one record per CDR3 protein. The sample shows roughly 670,000 distinct CDR3 sequences, 59% of them seen only once. The antigens for these receptors are not known. Sequences were obtained from blood. These TCRs come from a girl aged 2 to 10 with multiple sclerosis.

This clonotype was found a few times. This chain links TRBV29-1 with TRBJ2-1, with D possibly TRBD2 on 6 matching bases. Germline lookup yields CDR1 SQVTM and CDR2 ANQGSEA. V lost 0 bases to trimming and J lost 4 bases, with 13 bases between them. This CDR3 comprises 15 residues. For the CDR3, the DNA is TGCAGCGTTGAAGATAGGACTAACGCTTACAATGAGCAGTTCTTC. Translating gives CSVEDRTNAYNEQFF.

V gene TRBV16 combines with J gene TRBJ2-5; 11 bases are shared with TRBD2. The J call may be wrong; the DNA end is better matched by TRBJ2-7. Germline V gene data show CDR1 as KGHSY and CDR2 as FQNENV. The CDR3 contains 16 residues. The CDR3 spells CASSQLTSGTSYEQYF. DNA for the CDR3: TGTGCCAGCAGCCAACTGACTAGCGGGACGTCCTACGAGCAGTACTTC.

This rearrangement joins TRBV24-1 to TRBJ2-2, with D tentatively TRBD2 (6 bases). The germline V gene has CDR1 KGHDR and CDR2 SFDVKD. The ends were cut back, 7 bases at V and 0 bases at J, with 11 bases in the middle. The CDR3 is made up of 15 amino acids. The CDR3 nucleotides read TGTGCCACCAGGGGGGGACCGACGAACACCGGGGAGCTGTTTTTT. Translated: CATRGGPTNTGELFF.

J is TRBJ2-1 and V is TRBV24-1; D possibly corresponds to TRBD1 (6 bases). The V and J ends lost 9 bases and 3 bases respectively, with 8 bases between them. Germline lookup yields CDR1 KGHDR and CDR2 SFDVKD. The CDR3 has 12 residues. The CDR3 spells CATGQSYNEQFF. DNA of the CDR3: TGTGCCACCGGACAGAGCTACAATGAGCAGTTCTTC.

This clonotype appeared a single time. This rearrangement joins TRBV5-5 to TRBJ2-7; a possible D gene is TRBD1 (6 bases). The germline V gene has CDR1 SGHKS and CDR2 YYEKEE (reference sequence). V was cut by 0 bases and J by 3 bases, with 13 bases left in between. The CDR3 totals 15 residues. CDR3 coding DNA: TGTGCCAGCAGCTTGGACCTGGACAGCTACTACGAGCAGTACTTC. This gives the protein CASSLDLDSYYEQYF.

A few counts support this clonotype. The chain uses TRBV5-4 and TRBJ2-5; TRBD2 matches 12 bases. V gave up 1 base and J gave up 3 bases; unmatched junction bases: 10. The CDR3 spans 18 residues. Germline-derived CDR1 and CDR2 are SGHNT and YYREEE (reference sequence). CDR3 protein: CASSLRASGRAGEETQYF. The CDR3 nucleotides read TGTGCCAGCAGCTTGCGGGCTAGCGGGAGGGCCGGGGAAGAGACCCAGTACTTC.

The chain recombines TRBV14 with TRBJ2-1; TRBD1 might be the D (6 bases). Per germline, CDR1 SGHDN and CDR2 FVKESK. This CDR3 comprises 17 residues. With 1 base removed from V and 0 bases from J, the gap between germline ends came to 13 bases. The CDR3 reads CASSQGAGGLSYNEQFF. CDR3 sequence (DNA): TGTGCCAGCAGCCAAGGCGCTGGGGGCCTCTCCTACAATGAGCAGTTCTTC.

This clonotype occurred a few times. CDR3 nucleotide sequence: TGTGCCAGCAGTTTAGCTGCAGGGAATGGCTACACCTTC. Translated: CASSLAAGNGYTF. The chain employs TRBV12-3 or TRBV12-4 and TRBJ1-2, with D possibly being TRBD1 (5 bases). The length of the CDR3 is 13 residues. Trimming cost V 0 bases and J 6 bases, with 8 bases left between them.

This rearrangement joins TRBV7-3 to TRBJ2-2, with no clear D. From germline, CDR1 is SGHTA and CDR2 FQGTGA. The CDR3 has 13 amino acids. V was clipped by 5 bases and J by 7 bases, with 11 bases between them. The CDR3 DNA follows: TGTGCCAGCAGCCCCCAATGGGGCGGGGAGCTGTTTTTT. Encoded protein: CASSPQWGGELFF.

CDR3 DNA: TGTGCCAGCAGTTCTACGGGAGGGTTTTCCTATGGCTACACCTTC. As protein: CASSSTGGFSYGYTF. V gene TRBV7-2 combines with J gene TRBJ1-2, with D unresolved. This CDR3 contains 15 residues. Trimming left V 6 bases short and J 4 bases short, with 18 bases between. Germline V CDR1 and CDR2: SGHTA, FQGNSA.

The chain joins TRBV7-2 to TRBJ1-6; 10 bases line up with TRBD1. The V and J ends lost 10 bases and 10 bases, in that order; junction bases with no gene match: 10. CDR3 size: 14 residues. Germline CDR1 reads SGHTA; CDR2 reads FQGNSA. The CDR3, as DNA: TGTGCCATCCGCTCCGGGACAGGGGACTCACCCCTCCACTTT. Translating it yields CAIRSGTGDSPLHF.

This clonotype was counted a few times. The rearrangement links TRBV29-1 to TRBJ2-5; 10 bases are a match to TRBD1. The ends lost 4 bases at V and 4 bases at J; junction bases unmatched: 6. This CDR3 has 14 residues. Looked up from germline, CDR1 is SQVTM and CDR2 is ANQGSEA. CDR3 sequence (DNA): TGCAGCGTTGTTCCGGGACAGGGGTTAGAGACCCAGTACTTC. It codes for CSVVPGQGLETQYF.

As regards this clonotype: Germline and junction disagree at one end, which may indicate a read error. The chain carries TRBV29-1 and TRBJ2-5, with TRBD2 as a possible D gene (5 bases). The length of the CDR3 is 13 residues. From germline, CDR1 is SQVTM and CDR2 ANQGSEA. The CDR3 reads CGVEGGPQETQYF. The CDR3 nucleotides read TGCGGCGTTGAGGGCGGTCCCCAAGAGACCCAGTACTTC. The whole variable domain, remainder taken from reference TRBV29-1 and TRBJ2-5, is SAVISQKPSRDICQRGTSLTIQCQVDSQVTMMFWYRQQPGQSLTLIATANQGSEATYESGFVIDKFPISRPNLTFSTLTVSNMSPEDSSIYLCGVEGGPQETQYFGPGTRLLVL.

In this sample, this clonotype turned up once. V and J are TRBV10-3 and TRBJ1-2, with D uncertain. V was clipped by 2 bases and J by 3 bases, with 16 bases between them. The CDR3 loop spans 16 amino acids. From germline, CDR1 is ENHRY and CDR2 SYGVKD. Written as DNA, the CDR3 is TGTGCCATCAGTGAGCCGACCAGACCGCCGTACTATGGCTACACCTTC. Protein: CAISEPTRPPYYGYTF.

The chain links TRBV7-6 to TRBJ2-1; 12 bases line up with TRBD1. This CDR3 contains 15 residues. Germline V lookup: CDR1 SGHVS, CDR2 FNYEAQ. After removal of 6 bases from V and 8 bases from J, the junction contained 8 bases not matched to a gene. CDR3 amino acids: CASSWGQGARDEQFF. As DNA, the CDR3 is TGTGCCAGCAGTTGGGGACAGGGGGCGCGGGATGAGCAGTTCTTC.

The rearrangement links TRBV7-8 to TRBJ2-3, with 9 bases identical to TRBD1. This CDR3 comprises 12 residues. Germline V lookup: CDR1 SGHVS, CDR2 FQNEAQ. V dropped 10 bases and J dropped 6; count of bases not matched to a gene: 5. The CDR3 here is CATRQGGDTQYF. CDR3 bases: TGTGCCACACGACAGGGGGGGGATACGCAGTATTTT.

This chain connects TRBV4-1 to TRBJ2-3, with 8 bases aligning to TRBD2. The CDR3 runs 16 residues. Trimming at V came to 4 bases and at J to 2 bases, leaving 8 bases not matched to a gene. Germline V gene sequence: CDR1 MGHRA, CDR2 YSYEKL. The CDR3 DNA follows: TGCGCCAGCAGCCCCCTTCGGGGGGGTCTCACAGATACGCAGTATTTT. This sequence encodes CASSPLRGGLTDTQYF.

This clonotype was counted between two and nine times. The rearrangement joins TRBV29-1 to TRBJ1-2; perhaps TRBD1 as D (5 bases). This CDR3 is built from 13 residues. The germline V gene encodes CDR1 SQVTM and CDR2 ANQGSEA. V gave up 7 bases and J gave up 5 bases, with 17 bases separating them. The CDR3 sequence is CSAKSDGTYGYTF. DNA of the CDR3: TGCAGCGCGAAATCAGATGGGACTTATGGCTACACCTTC.

The gene calls are TRBV30 and TRBJ2-1; D ambiguous. V was trimmed by 0 bases and J by 3 bases, leaving 9 bases between them. Germline CDR1 and CDR2: GTSNPN and SVGIG (reference sequence). The CDR3 has 14 amino acids. The CDR3 sequence is CAWSVRELYNEQFF. DNA of the CDR3: TGTGCCTGGAGTGTACGAGAACTCTACAATGAGCAGTTCTTC. Filled out from reference TRBV30 and TRBJ2-1, the complete variable domain reads SQTIHQWPATLVQPVGSPLSLECTVEGTSNPNLYWYRQAAGRGLQLLFYSVGIGQISSEVPQNLSASRPQDRQFILSSKKLLLSDSGFYLCAWSVRELYNEQFFGPGTRLTVL.

The chain has TRBV29-1 and TRBJ2-5, with TRBD1 as a possible D gene (6 bases). The CDR3 totals 13 residues. From germline, CDR1 is SQVTM and CDR2 ANQGSEA. Deletions cut 4 bases from V and 1 base from J, with 10 bases between. The CDR3 coding sequence is TGCAGCGTTGCCAGACAGGCCCAAGAGACCCAGTACTTC. Translating it yields CSVARQAQETQYF.

The rearrangement links TRBV15 to TRBJ2-7; 7 positions agree with TRBD1. V lost 7 bases, J lost 0 bases, and 9 bases stayed unmatched. CDR1 is LNHNV and CDR2 is YYDKDF in the germline V gene (reference sequence). There are 15 residues in the CDR3. In nucleotides, the CDR3 is TGTGCCACCAACCCATACAGGGGTAACTCCTACGAGCAGTACTTC. As protein: CATNPYRGNSYEQYF.

The V and J genes are TRBV3-1 and TRBJ1-1; D gene unclear. The CDR3 is 16 amino acids. Germline V lookup: CDR1 LGHDT, CDR2 YNNKEL (reference sequence). Trimming pared 1 base from V and 4 bases from J, leaving 16 bases between. CDR3 DNA sequence: TGTGCCAGCAGCCAAGGGCGAGTCTGGCAGCCCACTGAAGCTTTCTTT. Its translation is CASSQGRVWQPTEAFF.

The chain uses TRBV29-1 and TRBJ2-1; a possible D gene is TRBD1 (5 bases). The length of the CDR3 is 13 residues. V was trimmed by 4 bases and J by 2 bases, leaving 9 bases between them. The germline V gene encodes CDR1 SQVTM and CDR2 ANQGSEA. The CDR3 loop reads CSVVGLPYNEQFF. DNA for the CDR3: TGCAGCGTTGTGGGGCTCCCCTACAATGAGCAGTTCTTC.

The gene calls are TRBV5-1 and TRBJ1-5; maybe TRBD1 (5 bases). The germline V and J ends were trimmed by 0 bases and 1 base, with 17 bases remaining between them. The germline CDR1 and CDR2 sequences are SGHRS and YFSETQ. The CDR3 length is 18 residues. CDR3 sequence: CASSLVTGTIGSNQPQHF. CDR3 DNA sequence: TGCGCCAGCAGCTTGGTAACCGGGACCATCGGGAGCAATCAGCCCCAGCATTTT. Full variable domain (remainder filled in from reference TRBV5-1 and TRBJ1-5): KAGVTQTPRYLIKTRGQQVTLSCSPISGHRSVSWYQQTPGQGLQFLFEYFSETQRNKGNFPGRFSGRQFSNSRSEMNVSTLELGDSALYLCASSLVTGTIGSNQPQHFGDGTRLSIL.

This clonotype has only one observation. V and J are TRBV23-1 and TRBJ1-1; the D gene is possibly TRBD1 (6 bases). TRBV23-1 is sorted into the ORF group, with uncertain function. This CDR3 has 19 residues. V lost 8 bases, J lost 7 bases, and 35 bases lay in between. CDR3 loop: CASGGRQVGGRAEDFEAFF. In DNA form, the CDR3 reads TGCGCCAGCGGAGGACGACAGGTGGGCGGTCGAGCCGAGGATTTTGAAGCTTTCTTT.

The chain combines TRBV7-2 with TRBJ2-3; D unresolved. This CDR3 spans 15 amino acids. Germline V CDR1 and CDR2: SGHTA, FQGNSA. V was cut by 3 bases and J by 0 bases, with 10 bases left in between. The CDR3 DNA is TGTGCCAGCAGCTTCTCAACCCCTAGCACAGATACGCAGTATTTT. This translates into CASSFSTPSTDTQYF.

This chain uses TRBV6-6 with TRBJ2-1; 8 bases are a match to TRBD2. The CDR3 runs to 14 residues. The V gene end was trimmed by 3 bases and the J gene end by 5 bases; junction bases not matched to a gene: 3. Germline V CDR1 and CDR2: MNHNY, SVGAGI (reference sequence). CDR3 in amino acids: CASSYLAGNNEQFF. DNA for the CDR3: TGTGCCAGCAGTTATCTAGCGGGTAACAATGAGCAGTTCTTC.